This record concerns one T cell receptor (beta chain) sequence. Its antigen is unidentified. This entry is derived from a study of cytomegalovirus exposure and HLA in healthy donors. Study observations and caveats: Data from an earlier analysis indicated that most TCR beta V segments were productive either about 87% or about 30% of the time.

Germline loops: CDR1 LNHDA, CDR2 SQIVND (reference sequence). V shed 5 bases, J shed 6 bases, and the junction held 4 bases outside the gene matches. CDR3 length: 15 residues. Each of the donors was a healthy bone marrow donor. The PCR was carried out with 60 Vbeta primers and 13 Jbeta primers. Assay: immunoSEQ multiplex PCR; the TCRdb copy retains only in-frame clones and omits some. The sample yields fewer than 70,000 clones, 73% seen once. V gene TRBV19 combines with J gene TRBJ1-6, with 10 bases aligning to TRBD1. This receptor was taken from a man aged 45 to 65 in good health and CMV-seronegative. Sequenced: PBMCs. The CDR3 region has the DNA TGTGCCAGTAGTGCCGGACAGGGGGGTAATTCACCCCTCCACTTT. Encoded protein: CASSAGQGGNSPLHF.